These T cell receptor beta chains were read from a single sample in a study of patients and donors after allogeneic stem cell transplantation. TCRdb reanalysed the RT-PCR reads using MiXCR and keeps one entry per CDR3 protein. The profile shows 30,000 to 35,000 distinct CDR3 sequences, approximately 7% of them singletons. Material: blood, either unsorted or a sorted T cell fraction (not recorded which). These receptor sequences come from a human donor who was either an allogeneic HSCT recipient or a stem cell or donor lymphocyte infusion donor (not recorded which). It is not recorded whose cells these are; they may come from a transplant donor. Each CDR3 is given with its conserved first and last residue. The order of the fields is D gene, V gene, clone size, J gene, CDR3 DNA, CDR3 protein. The D gene is left open where the match is weak. Only part of the rows carry a size: once, few, many, or a class if the clone is expanded.

d_gene: -
v_gene: TRBV5-1
abundance: many
j_gene: TRBJ2-1
CDR3nt: TGCGCCAGCAGCTTACCTACAGCCTACAATGAGCAGTTCTTC
CDR3aa: CASSLPTAYNEQFF

d_gene: -
v_gene: TRBV5-1
abundance: many
j_gene: TRBJ2-2
CDR3nt: TGCGCCAGCAGCGCGGCCCTGGCCGGGGAGCTGTTTTTT
CDR3aa: CASSAALAGELFF

d_gene: -
v_gene: TRBV12-3/TRBV12-4
abundance: few
j_gene: TRBJ2-1
CDR3nt: TGTGCCAGCAGGTTAGGGGGTGAGCAGTTCTTC
CDR3aa: CASRLGGEQFF

d_gene: -
v_gene: TRBV2
abundance: -
j_gene: TRBJ2-3
CDR3nt: TGTGCCAGCATCGGGGTGATCACAGATACGCAGTATTTT
CDR3aa: CASIGVITDTQYF

d_gene: TRBD1
v_gene: TRBV25-1
abundance: many
j_gene: TRBJ1-5
CDR3nt: TGTGCCAGCAGAGCCGGGACAGATCAGCCCCAGCATTTT
CDR3aa: CASRAGTDQPQHF

d_gene: -
v_gene: TRBV19
abundance: few
j_gene: TRBJ1-1
CDR3nt: TGTGCCAGTATCTCTCAGTTGGGGAGCAGTTACACTGAAGCTTTCTTT
CDR3aa: CASISQLGSSYTEAFF

d_gene: -
v_gene: TRBV18
abundance: few
j_gene: TRBJ2-5
CDR3nt: TGTGCCAGCTCACCGAACAGGGGAGGAGAGACCCAGTACTTC
CDR3aa: CASSPNRGGETQYF

d_gene: -
v_gene: TRBV27
abundance: -
j_gene: TRBJ2-7
CDR3nt: TGTGCCAGCAGTTTATTAGGGGCGTCTCTCTGGGAGCAGTACTTC
CDR3aa: CASSLLGASLWEQYF

d_gene: -
v_gene: TRBV29-1
abundance: -
j_gene: TRBJ2-3
CDR3nt: TGCAGCGTTGAAGTCCTGGTAGGAGGGGCGCAGTATTTT
CDR3aa: CSVEVLVGGAQYF

d_gene: TRBD2
v_gene: TRBV3-1
abundance: few
j_gene: TRBJ2-7
CDR3nt: TGTGCCAGCAGCCGTGGGGGGCTAGCGGGTACCTACGAGCAGTACTTC
CDR3aa: CASSRGGLAGTYEQYF

d_gene: TRBD1
v_gene: TRBV20-1
abundance: few
j_gene: TRBJ2-1
CDR3nt: TGCAGTGCTATGGCGACAGGGCGTGCCTCCTACAATGAGCAGTTCTTC
CDR3aa: CSAMATGRASYNEQFF

d_gene: -
v_gene: TRBV6-2/TRBV6-3
abundance: few
j_gene: TRBJ2-5
CDR3nt: TGTGCCAGCAGTTACTCTGGAGAGACCCAGTACTTC
CDR3aa: CASSYSGETQYF

d_gene: TRBD2
v_gene: TRBV7-3
abundance: -
j_gene: TRBJ2-2
CDR3nt: TGTGCCAGCAGCTTAATCGGGGCTATTAGCGGGAGTACAGTTACCGGGGAGCTGTTTTTT
CDR3aa: CASSLIGAISGSTVTGELFF

d_gene: -
v_gene: TRBV9
abundance: few
j_gene: TRBJ2-1
CDR3nt: TGTGCCAGCAGCGAGTCACTAGCCCCCTACAATGAGCAGTTCTTC
CDR3aa: CASSESLAPYNEQFF

d_gene: -
v_gene: TRBV7-9
abundance: -
j_gene: TRBJ2-7
CDR3nt: TGTGCCAGCAGCTCCCTAGTATGGCGGGACGAGCAGTACTTC
CDR3aa: CASSSLVWRDEQYF

d_gene: TRBD2
v_gene: TRBV7-9
abundance: -
j_gene: TRBJ2-1
CDR3nt: TGTGCCAGCAGCTTAGCTATTGGGACTAGCGGTTACAATGAGCAGTTCTTC
CDR3aa: CASSLAIGTSGYNEQFF

d_gene: -
v_gene: TRBV7-2
abundance: few
j_gene: TRBJ2-2
CDR3nt: TGTGCCAGCAGCTTAAATGGGTTCGCGAACACCGGGGAGCTGTTTTTT
CDR3aa: CASSLNGFANTGELFF

d_gene: -
v_gene: TRBV13
abundance: many
j_gene: TRBJ1-4
CDR3nt: TGTGCCAGCAGCCGATACAGGGCAACTAATGAAAAACTGTTTTTT
CDR3aa: CASSRYRATNEKLFF

d_gene: -
v_gene: TRBV28
abundance: -
j_gene: TRBJ2-1
CDR3nt: TGTGCCAGCTCTCAGGGACTGACGTACAATGAGCAGTTCTTC
CDR3aa: CASSQGLTYNEQFF

d_gene: -
v_gene: TRBV5-1
abundance: many
j_gene: TRBJ2-7
CDR3nt: TGCGCCAGCAGCTTGGCGCGGGCTTTGGACCAGTACTTC
CDR3aa: CASSLARALDQYF

d_gene: TRBD1
v_gene: TRBV10-3
abundance: large
j_gene: TRBJ2-2
CDR3nt: TGTGCCATCACCTCGGACAGGGATAAGTCGGCCGGGGAGCTGTTTTTT
CDR3aa: CAITSDRDKSAGELFF

d_gene: -
v_gene: TRBV9
abundance: -
j_gene: TRBJ2-6
CDR3nt: TGTCCCAGCAGCGTAGAGGTCCACCCTCTCAACAACGTCCTGACTTTC
CDR3aa: CPSSVEVHPLNNVLTF

d_gene: -
v_gene: TRBV20-1
abundance: few
j_gene: TRBJ2-1
CDR3nt: TGCAGTGCTAGAGTCGACAGATTAGGAAATGAGCAGTTCTTC
CDR3aa: CSARVDRLGNEQFF

d_gene: -
v_gene: TRBV27
abundance: few
j_gene: TRBJ2-2
CDR3nt: TGTGCCAGCGGATATTCCACCGGGGAGCTGTTTTTT
CDR3aa: CASGYSTGELFF

d_gene: -
v_gene: TRBV27
abundance: many
j_gene: TRBJ2-7
CDR3nt: TGTGCCAGCAGAAACCGGACTGATTTCTACTCCTACGAGCAGTACTTC
CDR3aa: CASRNRTDFYSYEQYF

d_gene: -
v_gene: TRBV28
abundance: -
j_gene: TRBJ2-3
CDR3nt: TGTGCCAGCACCTCCTGGCTCTTAGAGTCAGATACGCAGTATTTT
CDR3aa: CASTSWLLESDTQYF

d_gene: -
v_gene: TRBV15
abundance: many
j_gene: TRBJ2-7
CDR3nt: TGTGCCACCAGCAGAGATGCCTTGACAGGGACTCCACAGTACTTC
CDR3aa: CATSRDALTGTPQYF

d_gene: TRBD2
v_gene: TRBV19
abundance: -
j_gene: TRBJ2-1
CDR3nt: TGTGCCAGTAGTCTGCCGGGACTAGGATACAATGAGCAGTTCTTC
CDR3aa: CASSLPGLGYNEQFF

d_gene: -
v_gene: TRBV30
abundance: -
j_gene: TRBJ1-5
CDR3nt: TGTGCCTGGAGCGTCTCTAGCAATCAGCCCCAGCATTTT
CDR3aa: CAWSVSSNQPQHF

d_gene: -
v_gene: TRBV29-1
abundance: few
j_gene: TRBJ1-2
CDR3nt: TGCTCGGGACGGGGGGAGGACTATGGCTACACCTTC
CDR3aa: CSGRGEDYGYTF

d_gene: TRBD2
v_gene: TRBV5-1
abundance: many
j_gene: TRBJ2-3
CDR3nt: TGCGCCAGCGCTACTAGCGGACTTAGCACAGATACGCAGTATTTT
CDR3aa: CASATSGLSTDTQYF

d_gene: -
v_gene: TRBV7-8
abundance: many
j_gene: TRBJ2-1
CDR3nt: TGTGCCAGCAGCGGTTACAATGAGCAGTTCTTC
CDR3aa: CASSGYNEQFF

d_gene: TRBD2
v_gene: TRBV18
abundance: -
j_gene: TRBJ2-5
CDR3nt: TGTGCCAGCTCACCACAGCAGACTAGCGGGAAAGAGACCCAGTACTTC
CDR3aa: CASSPQQTSGKETQYF

d_gene: TRBD2
v_gene: TRBV5-1
abundance: -
j_gene: TRBJ2-2
CDR3nt: TGCGCCAGCAGCCCAACCGGGACTAGCGGCTTGAACACCGGGGAGCTGTTTTTT
CDR3aa: CASSPTGTSGLNTGELFF

d_gene: TRBD1
v_gene: TRBV24-1
abundance: -
j_gene: TRBJ2-1
CDR3nt: TGTGCCACCAGTGTTTTCGGACAGGGGAAGTTCTTC
CDR3aa: CATSVFGQGKFF

d_gene: -
v_gene: TRBV9
abundance: many
j_gene: TRBJ2-1
CDR3nt: TGTGCCAGCAGCGTTTACGCCTACAATGAGCAGTTCTTC
CDR3aa: CASSVYAYNEQFF

d_gene: -
v_gene: TRBV27
abundance: many
j_gene: TRBJ2-3
CDR3nt: TGTGCCAGCAGTATGACCCAAGCAGGGACAGATACGCAGTATTTT
CDR3aa: CASSMTQAGTDTQYF

d_gene: -
v_gene: TRBV20-1
abundance: once
j_gene: TRBJ2-7
CDR3nt: TGCAGTGCTGGCCGGGGCTCCTACGAGCAGTACTTC
CDR3aa: CSAGRGSYEQYF

d_gene: -
v_gene: TRBV4-3
abundance: many
j_gene: TRBJ1-2
CDR3nt: TGCGCCAGCAGCCAAGATTATTCGTATGGCTACACCTTC
CDR3aa: CASSQDYSYGYTF

d_gene: TRBD1
v_gene: TRBV6-1
abundance: medium-sized
j_gene: TRBJ1-2
CDR3nt: TGTGCCAGCAGTGAAGTCGGCACAGGGGACTATGGCTACACCTTC
CDR3aa: CASSEVGTGDYGYTF

d_gene: -
v_gene: TRBV12-3/TRBV12-4
abundance: many
j_gene: TRBJ2-2
CDR3nt: TGTGCCAGCAGTTTCGCCGCCGGGGAGCTGTTTTTT
CDR3aa: CASSFAAGELFF

d_gene: TRBD2
v_gene: TRBV20-1
abundance: few
j_gene: TRBJ2-3
CDR3nt: TGCAGTGCTCGGACTAGCGGGAGCCCAGATACGCAGTATTTT
CDR3aa: CSARTSGSPDTQYF

d_gene: TRBD1
v_gene: TRBV6-5
abundance: many
j_gene: TRBJ1-4
CDR3nt: TGTGCCAGCAGTTACTCCGGACAGGTGGTAAAACTGTTTTTT
CDR3aa: CASSYSGQVVKLFF

d_gene: -
v_gene: TRBV12-3/TRBV12-4
abundance: few
j_gene: TRBJ2-1
CDR3nt: TGTGCCAGCAGTTTACGGCCGGGTAATGAGCAGTTCTTC
CDR3aa: CASSLRPGNEQFF

d_gene: TRBD2
v_gene: TRBV5-4
abundance: -
j_gene: TRBJ2-1
CDR3nt: TGTGCCAGCAGCTTGGACCTAGCGGGGAACAATGAGCAGTTCTTC
CDR3aa: CASSLDLAGNNEQFF

d_gene: TRBD1
v_gene: TRBV20-1
abundance: many
j_gene: TRBJ2-7
CDR3nt: TGCAGTGCTTTCGACCGGGACAGACTACACGAGCAGTACTTC
CDR3aa: CSAFDRDRLHEQYF

d_gene: TRBD2
v_gene: TRBV3-1
abundance: -
j_gene: TRBJ2-3
CDR3nt: TGTGCCAGCAGCCAAGTGACTAGCGGGAGGGTCACAGATACGCAGTATTTT
CDR3aa: CASSQVTSGRVTDTQYF

d_gene: -
v_gene: TRBV7-9
abundance: -
j_gene: TRBJ2-1
CDR3nt: TGTGCCAGCAGCTTAACGCAGGGGACTGAGCAGTTCTTC
CDR3aa: CASSLTQGTEQFF

d_gene: -
v_gene: TRBV20-1
abundance: many
j_gene: TRBJ2-1
CDR3nt: TGCAGTGCTAGAGATCCCCGTACCAATGAGCAGTTCTTC
CDR3aa: CSARDPRTNEQFF

d_gene: TRBD2
v_gene: TRBV5-1
abundance: many
j_gene: TRBJ2-5
CDR3nt: TGCGCCAGCAGCCCTGATACAGCGGGAGGGTCTGGGACCCAGTACTTC
CDR3aa: CASSPDTAGGSGTQYF

d_gene: -
v_gene: TRBV6-2/TRBV6-3
abundance: many
j_gene: TRBJ2-2
CDR3nt: TGTGCCAGCAGTTACAGATTACACACCGGGGAGCTGTTTTTT
CDR3aa: CASSYRLHTGELFF